This T cell receptor (beta chain) comes out of a study of early T cells in non-severe SARS-CoV-2 infection. This clonotype was seen at least ten times. The germline V and J ends were trimmed by 1 base and 5 bases, with 16 bases remaining between them. This CDR3 has 16 residues. CDR1 is SGHDN, CDR2 FVKESK, per germline. TCRdb itself ran the 5' RACE reads through MiXCR, one entry per CDR3 protein. The sample carries just over 95,000 distinct CDR3 sequences, more than 9.5% recorded once. The chain has TRBV14 and TRBJ2-3, with D possibly being TRBD1 or TRBD2 (5 bases each). This specimen consisted of whole blood, obtained at baseline. The TCR sequence derives from an adult who was a healthcare worker with PCR-confirmed SARS-CoV-2 infection or an uninfected control (not recorded which). The CDR3 here is CASSQGSAVGEDTQYF. CDR3 nucleotide sequence: TGTGCCAGCAGCCAAGGCTCAGCAGTGGGGGAAGATACGCAGTATTTT.